These 15 T cell receptor beta chains were all obtained from the same sample, sequenced in a study of T cells in Graves' hyperthyroidism and ophthalmopathy. From RNA transcripts, TCR beta CDR3 regions were amplified. When the TCR CDR3 underwent first-round RT-PCR, the HTBI primer set was used. MiXCR, run by TCRdb on the multiplex PCR reads, gives a single entry per CDR3 protein. Among hundreds of thousands of distinct CDR3 sequences listed, over 35% were seen once. Sequencing was carried out using blood. The receptor source for this set is a man younger than 35 with Graves' hyperthyroidism.

This clonotype showed up many times. The V call is TRBV10-3, the J call TRBJ1-1; D perhaps matches TRBD1 (5 bases). The germline V gene has CDR1 ENHRY and CDR2 SYGVKD. With 3 bases removed from V and 10 bases from J, the gap between germline ends came to 15 bases. The CDR3 has 13 amino acids. CDR3 in amino acids: CAISDRVSSGAFF. CDR3 nucleotides: TGTGCCATCAGTGACAGGGTATCGTCGGGAGCTTTCTTT.

This clonotype was observed once. The chain combines TRBV15 with TRBJ1-6, with D possibly matching TRBD1 (6 bases). Germline V lookup: CDR1 LNHNV, CDR2 YYDKDF (reference sequence). Trimming took off 3 bases at V and 7 bases at J, with 10 bases between the two ends. The CDR3 is 14 amino acids. CDR3 protein: CATSSEGGNSPLHF. The CDR3 region has the DNA TGTGCCACCAGCAGCGAAGGGGGGAATTCACCCCTCCACTTT. Full variable domain (rest looked up from reference TRBV15 and TRBJ1-6): DAMVIQNPRYQVTQFGKPVTLSCSQTLNHNVMYWYQQKSSQAPKLLFHYYDKDFNNEADTPDNFQSRRPNTSFCFLDIRSPGLGDTAMYLCATSSEGGNSPLHFGNGTRLTVT.

This clonotype was counted at least ten times. Here the CDR3 reads CANRLGQPYGYTF. Written as DNA, the CDR3 is TGTGCCAATCGCCTTGGACAGCCCTATGGCTACACCTTC. This chain joins TRBV2 and TRBJ1-2; D perhaps matches TRBD1 (6 bases). Trimming pared 10 bases from V and 4 bases from J, leaving 16 bases between. The CDR3 has 13 residues. CDR1 SNHLY and CDR2 FYNNEI come from the germline V gene.

The rearrangement joins TRBV10-3 to TRBJ2-7; D is perhaps TRBD2 (6 bases). This CDR3 has 13 residues. Trimming shortened V by 10 bases and J by 1 base, and 14 bases separated the two germline ends. Germline CDR1 and CDR2: ENHRY and SYGVKD. CDR3 residues: CATAPGRSYEQYF. The CDR3 coding sequence is TGTGCCACAGCCCCAGGGAGGTCCTACGAGCAGTACTTC.

This chain uses TRBV29-1 with TRBJ1-4; 7 bases fit TRBD1. The length of the CDR3 is 13 residues. Germline trimming cut 8 bases from V and 8 bases from J; bases unmatched to any gene: 11. CDR1 is SQVTM, CDR2 ANQGSEA, per germline. Written as DNA, the CDR3 is TGCAGCAGTGGGGGACAGTGGATCGAAAAACTGTTTTTT. This codes for CSSGGQWIEKLFF.

This clonotype was seen once. Compared with germline, one end of the junction differs, possibly owing to a read error. V and J are TRBV13 and TRBJ1-1, with TRBD1 matching over 9 bases. The CDR3 is 16 amino acids. The germline CDR1 and CDR2 sequences are PRHDT and FYEKMQ (reference sequence). The CDR3 DNA reads as TGCGCCAGCAGCCTACGGGACAGGGTACGGGGGACTGAAGCTTTCTTT. It codes for CASSLRDRVRGTEAFF. The variable domain in full, with the rest retrieved from reference TRBV13 and TRBJ1-1, is AAGVIQSPRHLIKEKRETATLKCYPIPRHDTVYWYQQGPGQDPQFLISFYEKMQSDKGSIPDRFSAQQFSDYHSELNMSSLELGDSALYFCASSLRDRVRGTEAFFGQGTRLTVV.

This sequence joins TRBV7-9 and TRBJ2-3, with 14 bases that match TRBD2. Germline V gives CDR1 SEHNR, CDR2 FQNEAQ (reference sequence). Trimming took 5 bases from V and 0 from J; bases not matched to a gene: 7. CDR3 length: 18 residues. CDR3 nucleotide sequence: TGTGCCAGCAGCCGAAGGACTAGCGGGAGGCCAAGCACAGATACGCAGTATTTT. It translates to CASSRRTSGRPSTDTQYF.

This clonotype was recorded a few times. The V gene is TRBV7-8, the J gene TRBJ1-3; D gene uncertain. CDR3 size: 16 residues. V was trimmed by 1 base and J by 3 bases, leaving 13 bases between them. Germline CDR1 SGHVS, CDR2 FQNEAQ. CDR3 coding DNA: TGTGCCAGCAGCTTAGTGCCCCAACGGGGTGGAAACACCATATATTTT. Protein sequence: CASSLVPQRGGNTIYF.

The rearrangement uses TRBV6-7 and TRBJ1-5, with D uncertain. TRBV6-7 is noted as an ORF with a role that remains uncertain. This CDR3 region has 13 residues. V lost 4 bases, J lost 7 bases, and 11 bases lay in between. The CDR3 nucleotides read TGTGCCAGCAGTTCCCACCCGGGCCAGCCCCAGCATTTT. Translating it yields CASSSHPGQPQHF.

This clonotype appeared a few times. This chain links TRBV9 with TRBJ2-7; TRBD2 matches 8 bases. After removal of 4 bases from V and 6 bases from J, the junction contained 12 bases not matched to a gene. This CDR3 has 15 amino acids. Germline assignment: CDR1 SGDLS and CDR2 YYNGEE. The CDR3 DNA reads TGTGCCAGCAGCACTGGGGTTAGCGGGACGATCGAGCAGTACTTC. This encodes CASSTGVSGTIEQYF. Full variable domain (rest looked up from reference TRBV9 and TRBJ2-7): DSGVTQTPKHLITATGQRVTLRCSPRSGDLSVYWYQQSLDQGLQFLIQYYNGEERAKGNILERFSAQQFPDLHSELNLSSLELGDSALYFCASSTGVSGTIEQYFGPGTRLTVT.

This clonotype came up a few times. J is TRBJ1-1 and V is TRBV7-9; perhaps TRBD1 as D (5 bases). This CDR3 contains 14 residues. Trimming shortened V by 3 bases and J by 7 bases, and 15 bases separated the two germline ends. The V gene's germline CDR1 is SEHNR and CDR2 FQNEAQ (reference sequence). CDR3 coding DNA: TGTGCCAGCAGCTTCGGCCCCGGGACGTTTGAAGCTTTCTTT. The encoded protein is CASSFGPGTFEAFF.

Ten or more counts support this clonotype. The chain uses TRBV20-1 and TRBJ1-2; D uncertain. Germline values: CDR1 DFQATT, CDR2 SNEGSKA (reference sequence). The CDR3 has 13 amino acids. V was trimmed by 4 bases and J by 5 bases, leaving 14 bases between them. The CDR3 DNA reads TGCAGTGCTATCCCGAACTGGCCTTATGGCTACACCTTC. This gives the protein CSAIPNWPYGYTF.

This clonotype has ten or more counts. The V and J genes are TRBV29-1 and TRBJ2-7, with D possibly TRBD1 on 5 matching bases. The germline V gene has CDR1 SQVTM and CDR2 ANQGSEA. V was clipped by 6 bases and J by 1 base, with 10 bases between them. There are 12 residues in the CDR3. CDR3 sequence reads: CSVITGSYEQYF. The CDR3 DNA sequence: TGCAGCGTCATCACAGGTTCCTACGAGCAGTACTTC.

Ten or more counts support this clonotype. The chain uses TRBV7-2 and TRBJ2-7; D gene unclear. The CDR3 runs to 14 residues. Germline loops: CDR1 SGHTA, CDR2 FQGNSA. Deletions cut 1 base from V and 2 bases from J, with 9 bases between. CDR3 in amino acids: CASSLGPETYEQYF. Written as DNA, the CDR3 is TGTGCCAGCAGCTTAGGTCCGGAAACCTACGAGCAGTACTTC.

This rearrangement joins TRBV19 to TRBJ2-2; D gene uncertain. The CDR3 is 13 amino acids. Germline loops: CDR1 LNHDA, CDR2 SQIVND (reference sequence). Trimming cost V 9 bases and J 4 bases, with 12 bases left between them. The CDR3 loop is CASRTSFTGELFF. DNA for the CDR3: TGTGCCAGCCGAACATCTTTCACCGGGGAGCTGTTTTTT.